This is a list of T cell receptor beta chains from one sample in a study of T cells in localized non-small cell lung cancer. Here immunoSEQ multiplex PCR was the method, and the copy in TCRdb shows in-frame clones only, minus some. Here the sample spans 30,000 to 35,000 clones, roughly 93% being singletons. Here the sequenced sample was peripheral blood, taken before any cancer treatment. Source of these receptors: a female donor older than 55 with stage I lung adenocarcinoma. The CDR3 runs from the conserved cysteine through the conserved F or W. D genes are given only for firm matches. Clone size is given for some rows only: seen once, a few or many times, or a class if the clone is expanded.

j_call: TRBJ1-6
clone_size: -
d_call: -
v_call: TRBV6-5
cdr3_nt: TGTGCCAGCAGTTACAGGCCTTATAATTCACCCCTCCACTTT
cdr3_aa: CASSYRPYNSPLHF

j_call: TRBJ1-1
clone_size: -
d_call: -
v_call: TRBV6-1
cdr3_nt: TGTGCCAGCAGTGGGGACACTAGGAACACTGAAGCTTTCTTT
cdr3_aa: CASSGDTRNTEAFF

j_call: TRBJ2-7
clone_size: -
d_call: -
v_call: TRBV4-3
cdr3_nt: TGCGCCAGCAGCCAAGAGGCGGCCACCTACGAGCAGTACTTC
cdr3_aa: CASSQEAATYEQYF

j_call: TRBJ1-6
clone_size: -
d_call: -
v_call: TRBV2
cdr3_nt: TGTGCCAGCAGGCTTTCCAATTCACCCCTCCACTTT
cdr3_aa: CASRLSNSPLHF

j_call: TRBJ1-1
clone_size: -
d_call: -
v_call: TRBV28
cdr3_nt: TGTGCCAGCAGAGCCAGGGCCCTCGGGAACACTGAAGCTTTCTTT
cdr3_aa: CASRARALGNTEAFF

j_call: TRBJ1-1
clone_size: -
d_call: TRBD1
v_call: TRBV5-1
cdr3_nt: TGCGCCAGCAGCTTGGGTTCAGGGGGCCCCTTTCTGAACACTGAAGCTTTCTTT
cdr3_aa: CASSLGSGGPFLNTEAFF

j_call: TRBJ1-2
clone_size: once
d_call: -
v_call: TRBV9
cdr3_nt: TGTGCCAGCAGCGTAGGGTTAGGAGATGGCTACACCTTC
cdr3_aa: CASSVGLGDGYTF

j_call: TRBJ1-5
clone_size: -
d_call: -
v_call: TRBV28
cdr3_nt: TGTGCCAGCAGTTACCATTCGGGACAGCCCCAGCATTTT
cdr3_aa: CASSYHSGQPQHF

j_call: TRBJ1-5
clone_size: -
d_call: -
v_call: TRBV10-2
cdr3_nt: TGCGCCAGCAGTGAGAGGGGGGTGAGCAATCAGCCCCAGCATTTT
cdr3_aa: CASSERGVSNQPQHF

j_call: TRBJ2-5
clone_size: -
d_call: TRBD1
v_call: TRBV6-5
cdr3_nt: TGTGCCACCAAACAGGGGGCACAAGAGACCCAGTACTTC
cdr3_aa: CATKQGAQETQYF

j_call: TRBJ1-2
clone_size: -
d_call: TRBD1
v_call: TRBV10-2
cdr3_nt: TGCGCCAGCAGTGGGAGAACAGGGGAGTACTATGGCTACACCTTC
cdr3_aa: CASSGRTGEYYGYTF

j_call: TRBJ1-4
clone_size: -
d_call: TRBD1
v_call: TRBV6-5
cdr3_nt: TGTGCCAGCAGTTACTCTGGGACAGGAAATGAAAAACTGTTTTTT
cdr3_aa: CASSYSGTGNEKLFF

j_call: TRBJ1-5
clone_size: few
d_call: -
v_call: TRBV18
cdr3_nt: TGTGCCAGCTCATTCGGGCCTGGTAGCAATCAGCCCCAGCATTTT
cdr3_aa: CASSFGPGSNQPQHF

j_call: TRBJ2-5
clone_size: -
d_call: -
v_call: TRBV7-3
cdr3_nt: TGTGCCAGCAGCTTCGGAGGGGCCCCCTTGGAAGAGACCCAGTACTTC
cdr3_aa: CASSFGGAPLEETQYF

j_call: TRBJ2-1
clone_size: -
d_call: TRBD1
v_call: TRBV4-2
cdr3_nt: TGTGCCAGCAGCCAATACACAGGGGGCCCATCCTACAATGAGCAGTTCTTC
cdr3_aa: CASSQYTGGPSYNEQFF

j_call: TRBJ1-2
clone_size: -
d_call: -
v_call: TRBV19
cdr3_nt: TGTGCCAGTAGTAGGGAGGGTACCACTAACTATGGCTACACCTTC
cdr3_aa: CASSREGTTNYGYTF

j_call: TRBJ2-7
clone_size: -
d_call: TRBD2
v_call: TRBV7-8
cdr3_nt: TGTGCCAGCAGCTTAGGGGCGGGGGGATTCTACGAGCAGTACTTC
cdr3_aa: CASSLGAGGFYEQYF

j_call: TRBJ2-1
clone_size: -
d_call: TRBD2
v_call: TRBV6-4
cdr3_nt: TGTGCCAGCAGCCTAGCGGCATCACTCTACAATGAGCAGTTCTTC
cdr3_aa: CASSLAASLYNEQFF

j_call: TRBJ2-1
clone_size: -
d_call: -
v_call: TRBV15
cdr3_nt: TGTGCCACCAGCAAACCACCACAGACTAGACCCTACAATGAGCAGTTCTTC
cdr3_aa: CATSKPPQTRPYNEQFF

j_call: TRBJ1-1
clone_size: -
d_call: -
v_call: TRBV4-3
cdr3_nt: TGCGCCAGCAGCCAAGACGGGGGTACTGAAGCTTTCTTT
cdr3_aa: CASSQDGGTEAFF

j_call: TRBJ1-5
clone_size: -
d_call: TRBD1
v_call: TRBV7-8
cdr3_nt: TGTGCCAGCAGCAGCGACAGGGGGTGGGCAAATCAGCCCCAGCATTTT
cdr3_aa: CASSSDRGWANQPQHF

j_call: TRBJ1-1
clone_size: once
d_call: -
v_call: TRBV5-4
cdr3_nt: TGTGCCAGCAGCTTGGCAGGGTCGAACACTGAAGCTTTCTTT
cdr3_aa: CASSLAGSNTEAFF

j_call: TRBJ2-3
clone_size: -
d_call: -
v_call: TRBV27
cdr3_nt: TGTGCCAGCAGTTTTGGGGTAGCGGCGTGGGATACGCAGTATTTT
cdr3_aa: CASSFGVAAWDTQYF

j_call: TRBJ2-1
clone_size: -
d_call: TRBD2
v_call: TRBV7-3
cdr3_nt: TGTGCCAGCAGCATTCGCCGCGGGAGCGATGAGCAGTTCTTC
cdr3_aa: CASSIRRGSDEQFF

j_call: TRBJ1-4
clone_size: once
d_call: -
v_call: TRBV7-2
cdr3_nt: TGTGCCAGCAGCCCCCGTCCGTCGGAAGGGGAAAAACTGTTTTTT
cdr3_aa: CASSPRPSEGEKLFF

j_call: TRBJ1-1
clone_size: -
d_call: -
v_call: TRBV5-1
cdr3_nt: TGCGCCAGCAGCCTGGGCGCGGCCTTGAACACTGAAGCTTTCTTT
cdr3_aa: CASSLGAALNTEAFF

j_call: TRBJ1-2
clone_size: -
d_call: -
v_call: TRBV28
cdr3_nt: TGTGCCAGCACCAAGTGGGGGGCCGGGTATGGCTACACCTTC
cdr3_aa: CASTKWGAGYGYTF

j_call: TRBJ1-2
clone_size: -
d_call: TRBD1
v_call: TRBV28
cdr3_nt: TGTGCCAGCAGTTCTGCCGGGACAGGGTTCTATGGCTACACCTTC
cdr3_aa: CASSSAGTGFYGYTF

j_call: TRBJ2-1
clone_size: few
d_call: -
v_call: TRBV27
cdr3_nt: TGTGCCAGCAGTTTAAATTCCGGAATCAATGAGCAGTTCTTC
cdr3_aa: CASSLNSGINEQFF

j_call: TRBJ2-2
clone_size: once
d_call: TRBD2
v_call: TRBV11-3
cdr3_nt: TGTGCCAGCAGCTCCGGGACTAGCGGGTGGGGGACCGGGGAGCTGTTTTTT
cdr3_aa: CASSSGTSGWGTGELFF

j_call: TRBJ1-1
clone_size: medium-sized
d_call: -
v_call: TRBV7-6
cdr3_nt: TGTGCCAGCAGCCTTACAGAGAACACTGAAGCTTTCTTT
cdr3_aa: CASSLTENTEAFF

j_call: TRBJ1-5
clone_size: -
d_call: -
v_call: TRBV2
cdr3_nt: TGTGCCAGCAGTGAACGGCAGCTTAATCAGCCCCAGCATTTT
cdr3_aa: CASSERQLNQPQHF

j_call: TRBJ2-6
clone_size: -
d_call: TRBD1
v_call: TRBV18
cdr3_nt: TGTGCCAGCTCACCTTATTCAGGGGGCTTAGCTGGGGCCAACGTCCTGACTTTC
cdr3_aa: CASSPYSGGLAGANVLTF

j_call: TRBJ2-2
clone_size: -
d_call: -
v_call: TRBV5-1
cdr3_nt: TGCGCCAGCAGCCCGGGGGGCCTCGAGCGCACCGGGGAGCTGTTTTTT
cdr3_aa: CASSPGGLERTGELFF

j_call: TRBJ2-7
clone_size: -
d_call: -
v_call: TRBV10-3
cdr3_nt: TGTGCCATCAGTGCGGGAAGGGGGGCCTACGAGCAGTACTTC
cdr3_aa: CAISAGRGAYEQYF

j_call: TRBJ2-7
clone_size: -
d_call: TRBD2
v_call: TRBV30
cdr3_nt: TGTGCCTGGCGCTCTACTAGCGGGGGTCCCAACGAGCAGTACTTC
cdr3_aa: CAWRSTSGGPNEQYF

j_call: TRBJ2-7
clone_size: -
d_call: -
v_call: TRBV6-1
cdr3_nt: TGTGCCAGCAGCCCCGACGGATCCTACGAGCAGTACTTC
cdr3_aa: CASSPDGSYEQYF

j_call: TRBJ2-5
clone_size: -
d_call: -
v_call: TRBV12-5
cdr3_nt: TGTGCTAGTGGTTTTGAAGAGACCCAGTACTTC
cdr3_aa: CASGFEETQYF

j_call: TRBJ1-2
clone_size: -
d_call: -
v_call: TRBV10-2
cdr3_nt: TGCGCCAGCAAAACAGGGTTCGGCTACACCTTC
cdr3_aa: CASKTGFGYTF

j_call: TRBJ2-7
clone_size: -
d_call: -
v_call: TRBV4-1
cdr3_nt: TGCGCCAGCAGCCAAGATAGGGGGGTCCCCTACTACGAGCAGTACTTC
cdr3_aa: CASSQDRGVPYYEQYF

j_call: TRBJ1-1
clone_size: once
d_call: TRBD1
v_call: TRBV7-9
cdr3_nt: TGTGCCAGCAGCCCTAGGACAGGGGCGAACACTGAAGCTTTCTTT
cdr3_aa: CASSPRTGANTEAFF

j_call: TRBJ1-2
clone_size: few
d_call: TRBD1
v_call: TRBV11-3
cdr3_nt: TGTGCCAGCAGCGCGGGACAGGGAGTCGGCTATGGCTACACCTTC
cdr3_aa: CASSAGQGVGYGYTF

j_call: TRBJ1-3
clone_size: -
d_call: -
v_call: TRBV25-1
cdr3_nt: TGTGCCAGCAGTGAATGGGGCGGCAACTCTGGAAACACCATATATTTT
cdr3_aa: CASSEWGGNSGNTIYF

j_call: TRBJ2-3
clone_size: -
d_call: -
v_call: TRBV5-3
cdr3_nt: TGTGCCAGAAGCTTGACGGGTTGCACAGATACGCAGTATTTT
cdr3_aa: CARSLTGCTDTQYF